This paragraph reports one T cell receptor (beta chain). The data derive from a study of T cell changes during pregnancy in multiple sclerosis. The CDR3 has 13 residues. The V end was cut by 6 bases, the J end by 6 bases, with 14 bases between. Germline assignment: CDR1 SEHNR and CDR2 FQNEAQ (reference sequence). The table came from immunoSEQ multiplex PCR; TCRdb's copy has only in-frame clones and leaves some out. The sample yields some 94,000 clones, 92% seen once. This sequence joins TRBV7-9 and TRBJ1-2; D is possibly TRBD1 (6 bases). This material consisted of peripheral blood, taken in the first trimester of pregnancy. This sequence originates from a female donor with multiple sclerosis, enrolled in a pregnancy study. The CDR3 region has the DNA TGTGCCAGCAGTATAGGGGGATCCAATGGCTACACCTTC. It translates to CASSIGGSNGYTF.